Listed below are T cell receptor beta chains from one sample, sequenced in a study of shared clonotypes between healthy human individuals. TCRdb keeps only in-frame clones here, not all; method: immunoSEQ multiplex PCR. The sample gives roughly 2.2 million clones, about 90% of which show up once; more than 0.35% is in the top ten. What was sequenced was naive CD4+ T cells from PBMCs. These receptors originate from a man aged 18-30 years in good health. Some clones in this sample may be carry-over from other donors' samples. Each CDR3 is given with its conserved first and last residue. D genes are given only for firm matches. Clone size, where shown, is once, few, many, or a class for clones that have expanded.

TRBV5-1	.	.	TRBJ1-1	CASSLDTPATSPRAFF	TGCGCCAGCAGCTTGGATACCCCGGCTACCTCCCCAAGAGCTTTCTTT
TRBV27	.	TRBD2	TRBJ2-7	CASSQLAGGPPEQYF	TGTGCCAGCAGTCAACTAGCGGGAGGGCCCCCTGAGCAGTACTTC
TRBV10-1	once	.	TRBJ2-6	CASSVRDAGANVLTF	TGCGCCAGCAGTGTGAGGGATGCTGGGGCCAACGTCCTGACTTTC
TRBV2	.	.	TRBJ1-5	CASSETTGLNSNQPQHF	TGTGCCAGCAGTGAAACCACAGGACTCAATAGCAATCAGCCCCAGCATTTT
TRBV19	.	.	TRBJ2-1	CASSISWTSSYNEQFF	TGTGCCAGTAGTATATCGTGGACCAGCTCCTACAATGAGCAGTTCTTC
TRBV7-2	.	.	TRBJ2-7	CASSWGLAANYEQYF	TGTGCCAGCAGCTGGGGGCTAGCGGCCAACTACGAGCAGTACTTC
TRBV5-1	.	.	TRBJ2-3	CASSPNRISTDTQYF	TGCGCCAGCAGCCCCAACAGGATTTCCACAGATACGCAGTATTTT
TRBV5-4	.	.	TRBJ1-1	CASSPGGLPIRTTEAFF	TGTGCCAGCAGCCCAGGCGGACTGCCGATTCGGACCACTGAAGCTTTCTTT
TRBV30	.	.	TRBJ2-3	CAWSNPDTQYF	TGTGCCTGGAGTAACCCAGATACGCAGTATTTT
TRBV5-1	.	TRBD1	TRBJ1-2	CASRPTGNYGYTF	TGCGCCAGCAGACCGACAGGGAACTATGGCTACACCTTC
TRBV7-8	.	.	TRBJ1-1	CASSVGGNSGQLDAEAFF	TGTGCCAGCAGCGTGGGGGGTAACTCGGGACAACTAGACGCTGAAGCTTTCTTT
TRBV5-1	.	.	TRBJ2-2	CASSLAARSNTGELFF	TGCGCCAGCAGCTTGGCAGCTCGTTCGAACACCGGGGAGCTGTTTTTT
TRBV9	.	.	TRBJ1-4	CASSVAGGSTNEKLFF	TGTGCCAGCAGCGTAGCTGGGGGCAGCACTAATGAAAAACTGTTTTTT
TRBV7-6	.	TRBD2	TRBJ2-7	CASSLMLGGRFSYEQYF	TGTGCCAGCAGCTTAATGCTCGGCGGGAGGTTCTCCTACGAGCAGTACTTC
TRBV25-1	.	.	TRBJ2-7	CASSGYYEQYF	TGTGCCAGCAGTGGTTATTACGAGCAGTACTTC
TRBV15	once	.	TRBJ1-4	CATSRGGERSEKLFF	TGTGCCACCAGCAGAGGGGGAGAACGGAGTGAAAAACTGTTTTTT
TRBV27	.	TRBD1	TRBJ2-1	CASSRQGDWVF	TGTGCCAGCAGTCGACAGGGGGATTGGGTCTTC
TRBV7-2	.	.	TRBJ1-5	CASSRGPNQPQHF	TGTGCCAGCAGTCGAGGACCCAATCAGCCCCAGCATTTT
TRBV21-1	few	.	TRBJ1-5	CASSPGMCQPQHF	TGTGCCAGCAGCCCAGGGATGTGTCAGCCCCAGCATTTT
TRBV7-6	.	TRBD2	TRBJ2-3	CASSPGTSGAHNTDTQYF	TGTGCCAGCAGCCCTGGGACTAGCGGCGCCCATAACACAGATACGCAGTATTTT
TRBV30	.	TRBD1	TRBJ2-7	CAWDRDRGLNEQYF	TGTGCCTGGGACCGGGACAGGGGGTTGAACGAGCAGTACTTC
TRBV23-1	.	TRBD1	TRBJ2-3	CASSQRTGTSTDTQYF	TGCGCCAGCAGTCAACGGACAGGGACTAGCACAGATACGCAGTATTTT
TRBV4-1	.	TRBD2	TRBJ2-1	CASSQGLAGNPREFF	TGCGCCAGCAGCCAAGGGCTAGCGGGAAACCCCCGGGAGTTCTTC
TRBV5-1	.	TRBD2	TRBJ2-1	CASSLLAGDYNEQFF	TGCGCCAGCAGCTTGTTAGCGGGAGACTACAATGAGCAGTTCTTC
TRBV4-3	.	TRBD2	TRBJ2-1	CASSQGLAGNYNEQFF	TGCGCCAGCAGCCAAGGACTAGCGGGGAACTACAATGAGCAGTTCTTC
TRBV2	.	TRBD2	TRBJ2-3	CASRRTSGSETDTQYF	TGTGCCAGCAGACGGACTAGCGGGAGTGAAACAGATACGCAGTATTTT
TRBV18	.	TRBD1	TRBJ2-7	CASSPRTGSVLSYEQYF	TGTGCCAGCTCCCCTCGGACAGGGAGTGTATTGAGCTACGAGCAGTACTTC
TRBV28	.	.	TRBJ2-7	CASSSTREQYF	TGTGCCAGCAGCTCCACGCGAGAGCAGTACTTC
TRBV20-1	.	.	TRBJ2-7	CSARDSYEQYF	TGCAGTGCTAGAGATTCCTACGAGCAGTACTTC